This entry lists 9 T cell receptor beta chains sequenced from one sample in a study of T cells after yellow fever vaccination. TCRdb re-analysed the 5' RACE reads in MiXCR, keeping a single row per CDR3 protein. The sample yields some 340,000 distinct CDR3 sequences, approximately 4% seen once. The sample here was PBMCs, taken 5 days after the yellow fever booster vaccination. These receptors were taken from a man in his late teens or twenties who received the YFV17D yellow fever vaccine.

This clonotype has just a few counts. The chain uses TRBV18 and TRBJ2-7, with D possibly matching TRBD1 (6 bases). The CDR3 is made up of 12 amino acids. Germline V CDR1 and CDR2: KGHSH, LQKENI. The V and J ends lost 3 bases and 5 bases respectively, with 8 bases between them. Here the CDR3 DNA reads TGTGCCAGCTCACCGACAGGAGACGAGCAGTACGTC. Translation: CASSPTGDEQYV.

CDR3 sequence reads: CASSQGASSPYNEQFF. In DNA, the CDR3 is TGTGCCAGCAGCCAAGGGGCTAGCTCCCCTTACAATGAGCAGTTCTTC. The chain uses TRBV3-1 and TRBJ2-1; weak D call: TRBD2 (5 bases). The CDR3 totals 16 residues. Germline V lookup: CDR1 LGHDT, CDR2 YNNKEL (reference sequence). V was trimmed by 1 base and J by 4 bases, leaving 14 bases between them.

Concerning this clonotype: Germline and junction disagree at one end, which may indicate a read error. The chain links TRBV11-3 to TRBJ1-1; 9 nucleotides align to TRBD1. Per the germline V gene, CDR1 is SGHNT and CDR2 is YENEEA. This CDR3 is 13 amino acids long. CDR3 in DNA: TGTGCCTGCAGCTTAGGCCCGGACAGGGGAGCTTTCTTT. It encodes CACSLGPDRGAFF.

There are many counts of this clonotype. The chain employs TRBV7-9 and TRBJ2-1, with TRBD1 matching over 8 bases. V trimming: 6 bases; J trimming: 4 bases; junction bases outside the gene matches: 2. Germline-derived CDR1 and CDR2 are SEHNR and FQNEAQ (reference sequence). This CDR3 is 13 amino acids long. The CDR3 DNA is TGTGCCAGCAGGGGGACAGGATACAATGAGCAGTTCTTC. Residues: CASRGTGYNEQFF.

This clonotype was detected ten times or more. The V gene is TRBV4-3, the J gene TRBJ1-2; D remains unclear. Germline CDR1 LGHNA, CDR2 YSLEER. Trimming shortened V by 4 bases and J by 7 bases, and 10 bases separated the two germline ends. The CDR3 covers 12 residues. The CDR3 spells CASSLKGVGYTF. The CDR3 coding sequence is TGCGCCAGCAGCCTGAAGGGAGTTGGCTACACCTTC.

The V call is TRBV5-1, the J call TRBJ2-3; TRBD2 matches at 8 bases. The CDR3 runs 16 residues. Germline V CDR1 and CDR2: SGHRS, YFSETQ. The V segment lost 4 bases and the J segment 4 bases; nucleotides outside the gene matches: 11. CDR3 in DNA: TGCGCCAGCAGCCCCCCTTTAGCGGGGTGGCCAGATACGCAGTATTTT. Residues: CASSPPLAGWPDTQYF.

In this sample, this clonotype turned up a few times. This rearrangement joins TRBV19 to TRBJ2-3; 10 positions match TRBD1. The CDR3 length is 16 residues. The germline gives CDR1 LNHDA, CDR2 SQIVND (reference sequence). J gave up 3 bases and V 6 bases, and 9 bases lay outside the gene matches. The CDR3 nucleotides are TGTGCCAGTAGACTGAGGACAGGGGGGTTTACAGATACGCAGTATTTT. Protein product: CASRLRTGGFTDTQYF. The variable domain in full, completed from reference TRBV19 and TRBJ2-3, reads DGGITQSPKYLFRKEGQNVTLSCEQNLNHDAMYWYRQDPGQGLRLIYYSQIVNDFQKGDIAEGYSVSREKKESFPLTVTSAQKNPTAFYLCASRLRTGGFTDTQYFGPGTRLTVL.

On this clonotype itself: This may be a read error, as it is one base from a much larger clone. The rearrangement links TRBV14 to TRBJ1-1; D unresolved. The length of the CDR3 is 15 residues. Trimming shortened V by 4 bases and J by 0 bases, and 12 bases separated the two germline ends. The V gene's germline CDR1 is SGHDN and CDR2 FVKESK. In DNA, the CDR3 is TGTGCCAGCAGCCTAGGATATCAGTTGAACACTGAAGCTTTCTTT. Its protein product is CASSLGYQLNTEAFF.

This clonotype was counted many times. The rearrangement uses TRBV6-6 and TRBJ1-2; TRBD1 might be the D (5 bases). Germline-derived CDR1 and CDR2 are MNHNY and SVGAGI (reference sequence). V was trimmed by 7 bases and J by 3 bases, leaving 15 bases between them. The CDR3 covers 14 residues. The CDR3 DNA reads as TGTGCCAGCAACCAGGAGGGGAGGGACTATGGCTACACCTTC. Translation: CASNQEGRDYGYTF.